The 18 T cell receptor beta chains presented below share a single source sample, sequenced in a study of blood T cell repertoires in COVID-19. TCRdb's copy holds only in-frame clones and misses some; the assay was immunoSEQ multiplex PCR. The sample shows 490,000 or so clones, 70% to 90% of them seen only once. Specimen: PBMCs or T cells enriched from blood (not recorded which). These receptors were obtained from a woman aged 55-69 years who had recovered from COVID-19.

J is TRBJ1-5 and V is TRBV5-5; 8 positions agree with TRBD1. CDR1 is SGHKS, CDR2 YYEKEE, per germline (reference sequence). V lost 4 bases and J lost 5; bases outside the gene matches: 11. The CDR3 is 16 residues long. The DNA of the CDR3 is TGTGCCAGCAGCCCTACCCTGACAGGGGCACATCAGCCCCAGCATTTT. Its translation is CASSPTLTGAHQPQHF.

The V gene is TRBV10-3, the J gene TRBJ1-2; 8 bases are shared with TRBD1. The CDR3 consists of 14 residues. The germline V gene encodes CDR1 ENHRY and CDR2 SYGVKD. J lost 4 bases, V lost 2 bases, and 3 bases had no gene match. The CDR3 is CAISEAGGSYGYTF. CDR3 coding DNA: TGTGCCATCAGTGAGGCAGGGGGCTCCTATGGCTACACCTTC.

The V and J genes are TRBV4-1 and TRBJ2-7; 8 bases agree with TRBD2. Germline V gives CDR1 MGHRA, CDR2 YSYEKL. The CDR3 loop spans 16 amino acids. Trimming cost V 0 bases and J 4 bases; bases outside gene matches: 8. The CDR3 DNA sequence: TGCGCCAGCAGCCAAGAAAAGCGGGGGTCGTCATACGAGCAGTACTTC. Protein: CASSQEKRGSSYEQYF.

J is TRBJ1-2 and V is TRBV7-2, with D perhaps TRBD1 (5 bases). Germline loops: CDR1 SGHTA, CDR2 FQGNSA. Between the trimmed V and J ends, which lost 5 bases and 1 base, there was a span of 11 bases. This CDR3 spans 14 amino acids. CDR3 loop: CASSPRDFNYGYTF. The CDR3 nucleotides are TGTGCCAGCAGCCCCCGGGACTTTAACTATGGCTACACCTTC.

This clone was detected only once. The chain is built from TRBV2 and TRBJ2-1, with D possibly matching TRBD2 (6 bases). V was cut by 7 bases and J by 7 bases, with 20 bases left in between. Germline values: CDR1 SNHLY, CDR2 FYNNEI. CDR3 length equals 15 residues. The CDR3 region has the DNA TGTGCCAGCACCAGATCCACGGGGGTAGCTAATGAGCAGTTCTTC. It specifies CASTRSTGVANEQFF. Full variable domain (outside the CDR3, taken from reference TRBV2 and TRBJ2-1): EPEVTQTPSHQVTQMGQEVILRCVPISNHLYFYWYRQILGQKVEFLVSFYNNEISEKSEIFDDQFSVERPDGSNFTLKIRSTKLEDSAMYFCASTRSTGVANEQFFGPGTRLTVL.

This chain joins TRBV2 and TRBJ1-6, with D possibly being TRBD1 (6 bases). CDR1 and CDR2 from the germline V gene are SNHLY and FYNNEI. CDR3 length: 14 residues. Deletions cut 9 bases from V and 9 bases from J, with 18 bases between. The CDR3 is CASQQGQTSSPLHF. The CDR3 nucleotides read TGTGCCAGTCAACAGGGCCAGACAAGTTCACCCCTCCACTTT. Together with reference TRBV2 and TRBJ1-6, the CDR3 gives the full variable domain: EPEVTQTPSHQVTQMGQEVILRCVPISNHLYFYWYRQILGQKVEFLVSFYNNEISEKSEIFDDQFSVERPDGSNFTLKIRSTKLEDSAMYFCASQQGQTSSPLHFGNGTRLTVT.

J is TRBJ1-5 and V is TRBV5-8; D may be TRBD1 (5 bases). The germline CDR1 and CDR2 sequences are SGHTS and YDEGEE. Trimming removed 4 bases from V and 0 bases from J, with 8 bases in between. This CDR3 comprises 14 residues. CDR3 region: CASSLDSSNQPQHF. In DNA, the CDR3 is TGTGCCAGCAGCCTCGACAGTAGCAATCAGCCCCAGCATTTT.

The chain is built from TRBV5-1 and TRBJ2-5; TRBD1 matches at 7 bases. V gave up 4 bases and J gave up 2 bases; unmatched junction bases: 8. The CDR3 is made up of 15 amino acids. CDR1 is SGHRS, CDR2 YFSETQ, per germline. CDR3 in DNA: TGCGCCAGCAGCAACGACAGGGTGGGGCAAGAGACCCAGTACTTC. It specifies CASSNDRVGQETQYF.

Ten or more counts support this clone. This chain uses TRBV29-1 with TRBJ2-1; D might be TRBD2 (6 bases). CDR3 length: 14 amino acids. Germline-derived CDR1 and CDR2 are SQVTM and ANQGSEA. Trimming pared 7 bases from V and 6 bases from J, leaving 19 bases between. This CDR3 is CSAGEGRILNEQFF. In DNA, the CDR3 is TGCAGCGCCGGAGAGGGGAGGATCCTCAATGAGCAGTTCTTC.

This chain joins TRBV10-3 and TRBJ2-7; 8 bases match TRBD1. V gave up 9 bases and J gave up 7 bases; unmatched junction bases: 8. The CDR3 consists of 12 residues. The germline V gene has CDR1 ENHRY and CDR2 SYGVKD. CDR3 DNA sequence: TGTGCCATACGAGGACAGGGTAGAGAGCAGTACGTC. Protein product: CAIRGQGREQYV.

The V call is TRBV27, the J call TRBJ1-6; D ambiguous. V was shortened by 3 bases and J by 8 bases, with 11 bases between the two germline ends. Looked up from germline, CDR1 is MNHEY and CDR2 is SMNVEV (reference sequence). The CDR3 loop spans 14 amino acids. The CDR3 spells CASSLKGSHSPLHF. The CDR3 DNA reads TGTGCCAGCAGTTTGAAAGGGAGCCATTCACCCCTCCACTTT.

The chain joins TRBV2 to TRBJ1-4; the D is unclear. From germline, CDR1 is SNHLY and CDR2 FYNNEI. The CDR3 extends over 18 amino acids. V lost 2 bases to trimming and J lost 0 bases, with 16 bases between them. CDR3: CASSENKQAFTTNEKLFF. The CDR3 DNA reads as TGTGCCAGCAGTGAAAATAAGCAGGCCTTTACAACTAATGAAAAACTGTTTTTT.

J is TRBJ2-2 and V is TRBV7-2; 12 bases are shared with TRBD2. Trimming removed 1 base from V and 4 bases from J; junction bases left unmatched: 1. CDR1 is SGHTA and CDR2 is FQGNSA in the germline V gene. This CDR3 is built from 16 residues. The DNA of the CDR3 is TGTGCCAGCAGCTTAGAACTAGCGGGGGGCACCGGGGAGCTGTTTTTT. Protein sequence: CASSLELAGGTGELFF.

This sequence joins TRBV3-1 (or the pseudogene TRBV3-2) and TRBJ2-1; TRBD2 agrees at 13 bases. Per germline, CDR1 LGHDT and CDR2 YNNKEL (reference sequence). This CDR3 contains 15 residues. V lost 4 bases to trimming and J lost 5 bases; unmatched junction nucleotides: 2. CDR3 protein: CASSRLAGGNNEQFF. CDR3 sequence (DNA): TGTGCCAGCAGCCGACTAGCGGGGGGAAACAATGAGCAGTTCTTC.

The CDR3 reads CASSRDTDTQYF. CDR3 coding DNA: TGCGCCAGCAGCCGGGACACAGATACGCAGTATTTT. This chain uses TRBV5-1 with TRBJ2-3, with D possibly TRBD2 on 5 matching bases. CDR3 length equals 12 residues. Germline V gene sequence: CDR1 SGHRS, CDR2 YFSETQ. The ends were cut back, 4 bases at V and 2 bases at J, with 5 bases in the middle.

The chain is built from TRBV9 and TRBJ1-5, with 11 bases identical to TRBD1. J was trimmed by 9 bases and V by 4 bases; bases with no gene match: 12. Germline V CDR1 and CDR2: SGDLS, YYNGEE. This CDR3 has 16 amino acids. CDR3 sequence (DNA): TGTGCCAGCAGCACGCGGACAGGGGGCCGATCAAGGCCCCAGCATTTT. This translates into CASSTRTGGRSRPQHF.

The CDR3 coding sequence is TGCGCCAGCAGCGACAGGGGGATGCGCGACGAGCAGTACTTC. Translating gives CASSDRGMRDEQYF. The rearrangement uses TRBV5-1 and TRBJ2-7; 9 nucleotides match TRBD1. Germline V CDR1 and CDR2: SGHRS, YFSETQ. V was pared by 4 bases and J by 5 bases, with 7 bases of the junction left unmatched. The CDR3 covers 14 residues. Complete variable domain (other parts from reference TRBV5-1 and TRBJ2-7): KAGVTQTPRYLIKTRGQQVTLSCSPISGHRSVSWYQQTPGQGLQFLFEYFSETQRNKGNFPGRFSGRQFSNSRSEMNVSTLELGDSALYLCASSDRGMRDEQYFGPGTRLTVT.

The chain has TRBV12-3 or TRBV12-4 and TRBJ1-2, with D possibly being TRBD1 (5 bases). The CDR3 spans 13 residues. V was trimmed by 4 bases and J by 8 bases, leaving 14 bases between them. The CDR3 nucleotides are TGTGCCAGCAGTTGGTCACAGGATGGAGGCTACACCTTC. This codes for CASSWSQDGGYTF.